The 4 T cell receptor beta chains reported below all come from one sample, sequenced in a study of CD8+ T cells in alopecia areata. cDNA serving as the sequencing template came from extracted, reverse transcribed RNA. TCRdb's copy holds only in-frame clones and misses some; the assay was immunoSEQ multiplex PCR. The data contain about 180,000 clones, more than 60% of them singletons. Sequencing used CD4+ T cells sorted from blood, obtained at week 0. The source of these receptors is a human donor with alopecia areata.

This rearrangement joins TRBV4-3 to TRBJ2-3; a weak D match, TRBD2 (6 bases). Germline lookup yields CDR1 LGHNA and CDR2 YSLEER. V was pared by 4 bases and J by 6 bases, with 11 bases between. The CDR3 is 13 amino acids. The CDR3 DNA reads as TGCGCCAGCAGCCCTAGCGTTAGGGATACGCAGTATTTT. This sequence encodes CASSPSVRDTQYF.

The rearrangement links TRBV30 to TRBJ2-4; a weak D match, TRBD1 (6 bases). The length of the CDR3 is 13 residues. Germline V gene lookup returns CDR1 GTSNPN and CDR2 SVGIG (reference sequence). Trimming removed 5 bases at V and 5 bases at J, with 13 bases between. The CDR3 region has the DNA TGTGCCTGGCTAGGACAGCAAGAAAACATTCAGTACTTC. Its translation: CAWLGQQENIQYF.

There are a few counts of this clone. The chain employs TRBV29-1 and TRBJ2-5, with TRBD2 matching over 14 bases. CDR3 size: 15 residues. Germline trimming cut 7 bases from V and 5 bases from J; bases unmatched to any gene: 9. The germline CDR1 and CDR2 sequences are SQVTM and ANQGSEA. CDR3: CSGGLAGALGETQYF. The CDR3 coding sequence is TGCAGCGGGGGACTAGCGGGGGCGCTGGGCGAGACCCAGTACTTC.

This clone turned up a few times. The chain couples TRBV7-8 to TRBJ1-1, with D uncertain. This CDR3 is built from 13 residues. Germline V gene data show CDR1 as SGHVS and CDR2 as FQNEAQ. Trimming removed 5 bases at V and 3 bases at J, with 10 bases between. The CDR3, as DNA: TGTGCCAGCAGCGGATTTACGGACACTGAAGCTTTCTTT. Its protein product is CASSGFTDTEAFF.